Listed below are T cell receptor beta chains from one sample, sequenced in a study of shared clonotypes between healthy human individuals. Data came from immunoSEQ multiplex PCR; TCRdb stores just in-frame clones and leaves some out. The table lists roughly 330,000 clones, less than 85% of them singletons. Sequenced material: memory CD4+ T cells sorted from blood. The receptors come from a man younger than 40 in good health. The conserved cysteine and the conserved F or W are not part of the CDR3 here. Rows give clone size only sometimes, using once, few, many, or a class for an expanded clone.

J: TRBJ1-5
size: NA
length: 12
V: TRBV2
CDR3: ASSMGQGTQPQH

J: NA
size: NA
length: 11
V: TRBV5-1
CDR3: ASSLEGAYEQY

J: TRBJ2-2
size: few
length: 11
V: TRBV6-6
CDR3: ASKAGGPGELF

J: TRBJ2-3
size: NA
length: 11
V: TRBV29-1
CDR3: SVGMSSTDTQY

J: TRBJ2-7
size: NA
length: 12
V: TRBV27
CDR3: ASSIRLGAYEQY

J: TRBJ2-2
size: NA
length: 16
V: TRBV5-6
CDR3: ASSSTAWRGIDTGELF

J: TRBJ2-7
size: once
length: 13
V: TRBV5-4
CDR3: ASSLAGGSSYEQY

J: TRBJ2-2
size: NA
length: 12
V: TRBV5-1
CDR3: ASSRDRPSGELF

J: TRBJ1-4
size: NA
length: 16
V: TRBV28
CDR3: ASSLNDRDGASGEKLF

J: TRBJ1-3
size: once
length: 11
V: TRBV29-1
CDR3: SALSGSGNTIY

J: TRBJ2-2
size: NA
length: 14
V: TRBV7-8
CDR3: ASSYDRDRGAGELF

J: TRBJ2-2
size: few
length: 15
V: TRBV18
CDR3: ASSPPGLAGNTGELF

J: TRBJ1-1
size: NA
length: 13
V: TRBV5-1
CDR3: ASSLAGGANTEAF